The sequence of this T cell receptor (beta chain) was determined in a study of shared clonotypes between healthy human individuals. Across the study: Three CD4 naive, three CD4 memory, two CD8 naive and one CD8 memory plate were used per donor.

Sequencing was performed with immunoSEQ multiplex PCR; in TCRdb, only in-frame clones are kept and a portion is missing. The sample includes over a million clones, roughly 96% of them seen just once. V gave up 0 bases and J gave up 1 base, with 8 bases separating them. Germline V lookup: CDR1 SGDLS, CDR2 YYNGEE. CDR3 size: 14 residues. The sequence derives from a man aged 25-45 years in good health. The chain is built from TRBV9 and TRBJ2-7; D gene ambiguous. Sequencing was carried out using naive CD4+ T cells sorted from blood. Subset noted: CD45RA+ positively selected. This CDR3 is CASSVGLLSYEQYF. In nucleotides, the CDR3 is TGTGCCAGCAGCGTAGGACTCTTATCCTACGAGCAGTACTTC.